This passage covers 21 T cell receptor beta chains from one sample sequenced in a study of T-cell memory formation after mild COVID-19. A single record per CDR3 protein comes from TCRdb applying MiXCR to the 5' RACE reads. The sample carries more than 350,000 distinct CDR3 sequences, about 21% recorded once. The sequenced material came from PBMCs or a T cell subset sorted from them (not recorded which). All receptors come from an adult woman who had mild COVID-19 (a few samples of this study predate the infection). Cell type and time point are not known.

The CDR3 coding sequence is TGCAGTGCTAGAGACTTCTCGAGGATGGAGACCCAGTACTTC. Residues: CSARDFSRMETQYF. The chain is built from TRBV20-1 and TRBJ2-5; D ambiguous. The CDR3 sequence is 14 residues long. Germline CDR1 DFQATT, CDR2 SNEGSKA (reference sequence). Trimming left V 0 bases short and J 5 bases short, with 13 bases between.

This clonotype was detected only a few times. This chain uses TRBV5-1 with TRBJ1-1; maybe TRBD1 (5 bases). The CDR3 is 15 residues long. V was cut by 2 bases and J by 4 bases, with 15 bases left in between. Germline CDR1 and CDR2: SGHRS and YFSETQ. CDR3 sequence: CASSLGALGGTEAFF. For the CDR3, the DNA is TGCGCCAGCAGCTTAGGGGCCCTAGGAGGCACTGAAGCTTTCTTT.

This clonotype was counted only a few times. The chain combines TRBV12-3 or TRBV12-4 with TRBJ1-6; D ambiguous. The CDR3 consists of 13 residues. The V end lost 6 bases, the J end lost 7 bases, and 10 bases lay between the germline ends. The CDR3 DNA follows: TGTGCCAGCAGGAGGTTGGAAAATTCACCCCTCCACTTT. Amino acid sequence: CASRRLENSPLHF.

J is TRBJ1-1 and V is TRBV2; D is undetermined. In germline, CDR1 is SNHLY, CDR2 FYNNEI. V lost 7 bases and J 3 bases, leaving 15 bases between the germline ends. The CDR3 extends over 14 amino acids. The CDR3 nucleotides are TGTGCCAGCAACATACGGACGAGGGACACTGAAGCTTTCTTT. Protein product: CASNIRTRDTEAFF.

The CDR3: CSVEDRVRGYEQYF. The CDR3 DNA is TGCAGCGTTGAAGATAGGGTCAGGGGATACGAGCAGTACTTC. This chain uses TRBV29-1 with TRBJ2-7, with D perhaps TRBD1 (6 bases). V gave up 0 bases and J gave up 4 bases, with 13 bases separating them. This CDR3 is built from 14 residues. Germline values: CDR1 SQVTM, CDR2 ANQGSEA.

The chain carries TRBV12-3 or TRBV12-4 and TRBJ2-3, with D hard to call. Trimming took 5 bases from V and 4 from J, leaving 13 bases between them. This CDR3 is built from 14 residues. The CDR3 region is CASSLSYAPDTQYF. CDR3 DNA sequence: TGTGCCAGCAGTCTTAGCTATGCTCCAGATACGCAGTATTTT.

This chain uses TRBV20-1 with TRBJ2-7; TRBD2 matches 15 bases. Germline-derived CDR1 and CDR2 are DFQATT and SNEGSKA (reference sequence). V dropped 1 base and J dropped 2; count of bases not matched to a gene: 0. The CDR3 totals 15 residues. Here the CDR3 reads CSARGTSGRAYEQYF. DNA for the CDR3: TGCAGTGCTAGAGGGACTAGCGGGAGGGCCTACGAGCAGTACTTC.

The rearrangement joins TRBV5-1 to TRBJ2-7, with 8 bases that match TRBD1. Trimming took 4 bases from V and 4 from J; bases not matched to a gene: 7. Germline-derived CDR1 and CDR2 are SGHRS and YFSETQ. The CDR3 runs 14 residues. The CDR3 loop is CASSGRDRSYEQYF. The DNA for the CDR3 is TGCGCCAGCAGCGGCCGGGACAGGTCGTACGAGCAGTACTTC.

The rearrangement uses TRBV7-6 and TRBJ2-3; weak D call: TRBD2 (5 bases). Germline CDR1 and CDR2: SGHVS and FNYEAQ. The CDR3 length is 16 residues. V was shortened by 4 bases and J by 7 bases, with 21 bases between the two germline ends. CDR3 loop: CASSWEEAAAENTQYF. The CDR3 DNA follows: TGTGCCAGCAGCTGGGAAGAAGCGGCGGCGGAGAATACGCAGTATTTT.

This clonotype was picked up many times. The chain couples TRBV5-1 to TRBJ2-1; tentatively, D is TRBD1 or TRBD2 (5 bases each). Germline V gene data show CDR1 as SGHRS and CDR2 as YFSETQ. With 0 bases removed from V and 10 bases from J, the gap between germline ends came to 8 bases. The CDR3 is 12 residues long. The DNA for the CDR3 is TGCGCCAGCAGCTTGGCGGGACCCGAGCAGTTCTTC. Its protein is CASSLAGPEQFF.

The V gene is TRBV7-2, the J gene TRBJ1-1; 9 bases match TRBD1. This CDR3 has 15 amino acids. V shed 6 bases and J 10 bases; nucleotides not matched to a gene: 15. The germline gives CDR1 SGHTA, CDR2 FQGNSA. The CDR3 sequence is CASRPETGGREGAFF. In DNA, the CDR3 is TGTGCCAGCAGACCAGAAACAGGGGGCCGAGAAGGAGCTTTCTTT.

The V gene is TRBV5-1, the J gene TRBJ2-5; maybe TRBD1 (6 bases). The CDR3 is made up of 16 amino acids. The germline gives CDR1 SGHRS, CDR2 YFSETQ. Trimming pared 2 bases from V and 1 base from J, leaving 15 bases between. In DNA form, the CDR3 reads TGCGCCAGCAGCTTACCCAGGGGAGCCCTCCAAGAGACCCAGTACTTC. It translates to CASSLPRGALQETQYF.

This clonotype was seen many times. The rearrangement uses TRBV5-5 and TRBJ2-1; D might be TRBD2 (6 bases). The CDR3 loop spans 14 amino acids. Germline loops: CDR1 SGHKS, CDR2 YYEKEE (reference sequence). V lost 3 bases and J 4 bases, leaving 11 bases between the germline ends. CDR3 amino acids: CASSSGLAYNEQFF. CDR3 coding DNA: TGTGCCAGCAGCTCGGGACTCGCATACAATGAGCAGTTCTTC.

In its sample, this clonotype was seen a few times. The rearrangement links TRBV10-1 to TRBJ2-1, with TRBD1 matching 9 bases. After removal of 6 bases from V and 1 base from J, the junction contained 10 bases not matched to a gene. The CDR3 is 17 amino acids. The germline V gene encodes CDR1 WNHNN and CDR2 SYGVQD (reference sequence). The CDR3 loop reads CASRGDRERESYNEQFF. CDR3 coding DNA: TGCGCCAGCAGGGGGGACAGGGAAAGAGAGTCCTACAATGAGCAGTTCTTC.

The gene calls are TRBV19 and TRBJ1-5; D remains unclear. Trimming took off 8 bases at V and 1 base at J, with 15 bases between the two ends. CDR3 length equals 15 residues. From germline, CDR1 is LNHDA and CDR2 SQIVND (reference sequence). The CDR3 loop is CASGSEGGSNQPQHF. DNA for the CDR3: TGTGCCAGTGGGAGCGAGGGTGGGAGCAATCAGCCCCAGCATTTT.

There are a few counts of this clonotype. This sequence joins TRBV20-1 and TRBJ1-1, with 8 bases lining up with TRBD1. J was trimmed by 5 bases and V by 0 bases; bases with no gene match: 8. The CDR3 contains 15 residues. CDR1 is DFQATT and CDR2 is SNEGSKA in the germline V gene (reference sequence). The chain's CDR3 is CSARERQGMVTEAFF. The CDR3 bases are TGCAGTGCTAGAGAAAGACAGGGGATGGTTACTGAAGCTTTCTTT.

This clonotype was seen only a few times. This sequence joins TRBV20-1 and TRBJ2-3; a weak D match, TRBD2 (6 bases). Germline CDR1 is DFQATT and CDR2 is SNEGSKA (reference sequence). The V gene lost 0 bases and the J gene lost 1 base, with 14 bases spanning the gap. The CDR3 has 16 amino acids. CDR3 in DNA: TGCAGTGCTAGAGATTTTGGCGCGGGGCGCACAGATACGCAGTATTTT. This gives the protein CSARDFGAGRTDTQYF.

This clonotype was observed a handful of times. The chain employs TRBV18 and TRBJ2-3; no reliable D call. There are 13 residues in the CDR3. Trimming stripped 1 base from V and 0 bases from J, with 2 bases between. Germline V gives CDR1 KGHSH, CDR2 LQKENI. The CDR3 DNA reads TGTGCCAGCTCACCACTTAGCACAGATACGCAGTATTTT. Translated: CASSPLSTDTQYF. Together with reference TRBV18 and TRBJ2-3, the CDR3 gives the full variable domain: NAGVMQNPRHLVRRRGQEARLRCSPMKGHSHVYWYRQLPEEGLKFMVYLQKENIIDESGMPKERFSAEFPKEGPSILRIQQVVRGDSAAYFCASSPLSTDTQYFGPGTRLTVL.

The genes are TRBV4-1 and TRBJ1-5; D not resolved. V gave up 0 bases and J gave up 6 bases, with 12 bases separating them. The CDR3 runs 15 residues. In germline, CDR1 is MGHRA, CDR2 YSYEKL. The CDR3 nucleotides are TGCGCCAGCAGCCAAGATCGACTGGCGGGTCAGCCCCAGCATTTT. It encodes CASSQDRLAGQPQHF.

The chain has TRBV24-1 and TRBJ1-4, with D tentatively TRBD1 (6 bases). Germline lookup yields CDR1 KGHDR and CDR2 SFDVKD. CDR3 length: 17 residues. Trimming shortened V by 3 bases and J by 8 bases, and 21 bases separated the two germline ends. In DNA, the CDR3 is TGTGCCACCAGTGATCCGAGTTACGGGACAAGTAAGGAAAAACTGTTTTTT. It translates to CATSDPSYGTSKEKLFF.

This clonotype came up many times. The DNA for the CDR3 is TGTGCCAGCAAGGCACCAGGAGATCTCTACGAGCAGTACTTC. It translates to CASKAPGDLYEQYF. J is TRBJ2-7 and V is TRBV6-6; D ambiguous. Looked up from germline, CDR1 is MNHNY and CDR2 is SVGAGI (reference sequence). CDR3 length: 14 amino acids. V lost 7 bases to trimming and J lost 3 bases, with 16 bases between them.